This section outlines one TCR beta chain sequence together with its context. The entry originates in a study of OX40 agonist ivuxolimab in advanced cancers. Study-wide background: Ivuxolimab was delivered to patients intravenously every 2 weeks at doses spanning 0.01 to 10 mg/kg.

Method: immunoSEQ multiplex PCR; TCRdb's copy keeps in-frame clones and lacks some. The sample includes fewer than 90,000 clones, 89% of them seen just once. Patients were ineligible given autoimmune disease history or systemic immunosuppression. With V trimmed by 5 bases and J by 2 bases, 2 bases remained unmatched. CDR1 MNHNY and CDR2 SVGAGI come from the germline V gene (reference sequence). The CDR3 sequence is 13 residues long. The TCR sequence derives from an adult with an advanced solid tumor such as melanoma, head and neck, liver or kidney cancer. The V gene is TRBV6-6, the J gene TRBJ1-2; TRBD1 matches 7 bases. The sequencing used CD4+ or CD8+ T cells sorted from blood, collected in a trial of the OX40 agonist ivuxolimab. The CDR3 DNA reads as TGTGCCAGCAGTCAGGGACAGAACTATGGCTACACCTTC. This sequence encodes CASSQGQNYGYTF.